These 12 T cell receptor beta chains share one sample of origin, sequenced in a study of OX40 agonist ivuxolimab in advanced cancers. TCRdb's table, derived via immunoSEQ multiplex PCR, lists solely in-frame clones and lacks some. There are about 83,000 clones in the sample; less than 95% occur only once, and about 7.6% lies in the top ten. This sample comprised CD4+ or CD8+ T cells sorted from blood, obtained in a trial of the OX40 agonist ivuxolimab. These receptors all stem from an adult with an advanced solid tumor such as melanoma, head and neck, liver or kidney cancer.

This sequence joins TRBV9 and TRBJ2-2; D remains unclear. The CDR3 extends over 13 amino acids. CDR1 is SGDLS, CDR2 YYNGEE, per germline. The V end was cut by 0 bases, the J end by 6 bases, with 6 bases between. The CDR3 DNA sequence: TGTGCCAGCAGCGTAGCTTTTTCCGGGGAGCTGTTTTTT. This gives the protein CASSVAFSGELFF.

The rearrangement links TRBV4-2 to TRBJ2-3; D is ambiguous. V lost 5 bases and J lost 2, with 2 bases in between. The germline CDR1 and CDR2 sequences are LGHNA and YNFKEQ. The CDR3 contains 11 residues. CDR3 nucleotides: TGTGCCAGCAGCAACACAGATACGCAGTATTTT. This sequence encodes CASSNTDTQYF.

This clone was observed once. In DNA, the CDR3 is TGTGCCAGCAGCCCCACTGGGGGGGTGAATTTCTATGGCTACACCTTC. This encodes CASSPTGGVNFYGYTF. This chain connects TRBV11-2 to TRBJ1-2; D is perhaps TRBD1 (5 bases). The germline gives CDR1 SGHAT, CDR2 FQNNGV. This CDR3 has 16 residues. V was clipped by 5 bases and J by 4 bases, with 20 bases between them.

The gene calls are TRBV5-5 and TRBJ1-4, with D maybe TRBD1 (6 bases). CDR3 length equals 14 residues. With 0 bases removed from V and 6 bases from J, the gap between germline ends came to 9 bases. CDR1 is SGHKS, CDR2 YYEKEE, per germline (reference sequence). In DNA form, the CDR3 reads TGTGCCAGCAGCTTGGTGAGGGGGGATGAAAAACTGTTTTTT. Amino acid sequence: CASSLVRGDEKLFF.

The chain uses TRBV27 and TRBJ2-3; maybe TRBD1 (7 bases). The CDR3 length is 14 residues. V was cut by 2 bases and J by 7 bases, with 13 bases left in between. Germline V CDR1 and CDR2: MNHEY, SMNVEV (reference sequence). The CDR3 bases are TGTGCCAGCAGTTTACGCGGGACAGTAAATACGCAGTATTTT. It specifies CASSLRGTVNTQYF.

The V gene is TRBV30, the J gene TRBJ1-1; 7 bases map to TRBD1. This CDR3 is 15 amino acids long. Germline values: CDR1 GTSNPN, CDR2 SVGIG (reference sequence). Trimming at V came to 0 bases and at J to 0 bases, leaving 4 bases not matched to a gene. CDR3 amino acids: CAWSVLGTVNTEAFF. CDR3 in DNA: TGTGCCTGGAGTGTACTCGGGACAGTGAACACTGAAGCTTTCTTT.

V gene TRBV4-2 combines with J gene TRBJ1-3, with D unresolved. This CDR3 has 18 amino acids. Germline V lookup: CDR1 LGHNA, CDR2 YNFKEQ. Trimming shortened V by 4 bases and J by 0 bases, and 19 bases separated the two germline ends. CDR3 bases: TGTGCCAGCAGCCGAAGCCAGGCCCCCCCCCTCTCTGGAAACACCATATATTTT. The encoded protein is CASSRSQAPPLSGNTIYF.

This rearrangement joins TRBV6-5 to TRBJ1-1, with 8 bases lining up with TRBD1. Germline assignment: CDR1 MNHEY and CDR2 SVGAGI. V gave up 5 bases and J gave up 10 bases; unmatched junction bases: 15. The CDR3 is 15 amino acids. CDR3 loop: CASSIRGQDGDGAFF. CDR3 bases: TGTGCCAGCAGTATCAGGGGGCAGGACGGTGACGGAGCTTTCTTT.

The chain has TRBV28 and TRBJ1-3; 10 bases are a match to TRBD1. Trimming at V came to 3 bases and at J to 4 bases, leaving 3 bases not matched to a gene. The CDR3 consists of 15 residues. Germline-derived CDR1 and CDR2 are MDHEN and SYDVKM. The CDR3 DNA reads as TGTGCCAGCAGTTTTCCGGGACAGGGGGGAAACACCATATATTTT. It encodes CASSFPGQGGNTIYF.

The V and J genes are TRBV5-1 and TRBJ1-4; D is perhaps TRBD1 (6 bases). The germline CDR1 and CDR2 sequences are SGHRS and YFSETQ. The CDR3 runs 14 residues. V was trimmed by 5 bases and J by 8 bases, leaving 16 bases between them. The CDR3, as DNA: TGCGCCAGCAGGGGCGAACAGGGAGACGAAAAACTGTTTTTT. Amino acids: CASRGEQGDEKLFF.

The chain uses TRBV30 and TRBJ2-1; tentative D call: TRBD2 (5 bases). The length of the CDR3 is 13 residues. The germline CDR1 and CDR2 sequences are GTSNPN and SVGIG (reference sequence). The ends were cut back, 2 bases at V and 8 bases at J, with 13 bases in the middle. CDR3 sequence: CAWSSGWGDEQFF. The CDR3 bases are TGTGCCTGGAGTAGTGGGTGGGGAGATGAGCAGTTCTTC.

The chain couples TRBV19 to TRBJ1-5; 8 bases line up with TRBD1. Per the germline V gene, CDR1 is LNHDA and CDR2 is SQIVND (reference sequence). The CDR3 has 15 amino acids. J was trimmed by 5 bases and V by 3 bases; bases with no gene match: 6. CDR3 amino acids: CASSIRAGGYQPQHF. The DNA for the CDR3 is TGTGCCAGTAGTATCAGAGCAGGGGGCTATCAGCCCCAGCATTTT.